This is a list of T cell receptor beta chains from one sample in a study of OX40 agonist ivuxolimab in advanced cancers. Clones were sequenced by immunoSEQ multiplex PCR, and TCRdb holds only the in-frame ones, with some missing. The repertoire holds about 94,000 clones, with 80% to 90% as singletons. The sample consisted of CD4+ or CD8+ T cells sorted from blood, taken in a trial of the OX40 agonist ivuxolimab. The receptors were gathered from an adult with an advanced solid tumor such as melanoma, head and neck, liver or kidney cancer. Each CDR3 is given with its conserved first and last residue. The order of the fields is V gene, J gene, clone size, D gene, CDR3 DNA, CDR3 protein. The D gene is left open where the match is weak. Rows give clone size only sometimes, using once, few, many, or a class for an expanded clone.

TRBV19	TRBJ1-2	-	TRBD1	TGTGCCAGTATTCCAGGCGGGACAGGGGGCTCAGGTGGCTACACCTTC	CASIPGGTGGSGGYTF
TRBV4-1	TRBJ1-2	-	-	TGCGCCAGCAGCCAACCGGGGGAGATGGGGGCTGGTGGCTACACCTTC	CASSQPGEMGAGGYTF
TRBV6-6	TRBJ1-2	-	-	TGTGCCAGCAGTACCATCCCAACCACGGATGGCTACACCTTC	CASSTIPTTDGYTF
TRBV2	TRBJ1-2	-	TRBD1	TGTGCCAGCAGTGAAGGAAGCAGGGGGAACAACTATGGCTACACCTTC	CASSEGSRGNNYGYTF
TRBV12-5	TRBJ2-7	once	TRBD2	TGTGCTAGTGGTTTGGAACTAACGGTTCGGACTAGCGGGGGGAAATACGAGCAGTACTTC	CASGLELTVRTSGGKYEQYF
TRBV19	TRBJ2-1	-	-	TGTGCCAGTGATCCGGGTCCCCGGGGATTTGAGCAGTTCTTC	CASDPGPRGFEQFF
TRBV5-6	TRBJ2-2	-	-	TGTGCCAGCAGCTTACCCGCCGGGGAGCTGTTTTTT	CASSLPAGELFF
TRBV4-1	TRBJ2-1	-	-	TGCGCCAGCAGACTTGGCTCCTACAATGAGCAGTTCTTC	CASRLGSYNEQFF
TRBV10-3	TRBJ2-3	-	-	TGTGCCATCAGTGAGTCAGGGGGGGCAGGGATTGGAGATACGCAGTATTTT	CAISESGGAGIGDTQYF
TRBV27	TRBJ1-5	-	-	TGTGCCAGCAGCATTCGGGGGGGAGGACAGCCCCAGCATTTT	CASSIRGGGQPQHF
TRBV5-1	TRBJ2-2	-	TRBD1	TGCGCCAGCAGCCTACAGGGGTGGGACACCGGGGAGCTGTTTTTT	CASSLQGWDTGELFF
TRBV4-2	TRBJ2-7	-	TRBD2	TGTGCCAGCAGCCAAGAGACTAGCGGGGGGGCGGACGAGCAGTACTTC	CASSQETSGGADEQYF
TRBV5-1	TRBJ1-2	-	-	TGCGCCAGCAGCCCAGGCAGCAACTATGGCTACACCTTC	CASSPGSNYGYTF
TRBV19	TRBJ1-5	-	-	TGTGCCAGTAGTATAGGGAGAGGGATGGAGCCCCAGCATTTT	CASSIGRGMEPQHF
TRBV5-1	TRBJ2-6	-	-	TGCGCCAGCAGCTTGGAAGGACAGAGCTCTGGGGCCAACGTCCTGACTTTC	CASSLEGQSSGANVLTF
TRBV5-1	TRBJ2-5	-	-	TGCGCCAGCAGCTTGGAGTACAGGGAAGAGACCCAGTACTTC	CASSLEYREETQYF
TRBV6-6	TRBJ2-7	-	-	TGTGCCAGCAAATCGGGGGGCCCCTACGAGCAGTACTTC	CASKSGGPYEQYF
TRBV5-1	TRBJ1-1	-	TRBD1	TGCGCCAGCAGCAGAGGACAGGGGGTAACGAACACTGAAGCTTTCTTT	CASSRGQGVTNTEAFF
TRBV6-6	TRBJ1-2	-	-	TGTGCCAGCAGCGAACAGGGACCCTATGGCTACACCTTC	CASSEQGPYGYTF
TRBV9	TRBJ2-7	-	-	TGTGCCAGCAGCCCCGACCCGGCCCGGGCAAGGGAGCAGTACTTC	CASSPDPARAREQYF
TRBV6-1	TRBJ2-3	-	TRBD2	TGTGCCAGCAGTGAGGCGGGGGATAGCACAGATACGCAGTATTTT	CASSEAGDSTDTQYF
TRBV6-6	TRBJ2-5	-	-	TGTGCCAGCAGCCGCCCAGGGGGGCAAGAGACCCAGTACTTC	CASSRPGGQETQYF
TRBV7-7	TRBJ1-5	-	-	TGTGCCAGCAGCTTAGGGCTCAATCAGCCCCAGCATTTT	CASSLGLNQPQHF
TRBV4-3	TRBJ2-5	-	TRBD2	TGCGCCAGCAGCGAACAGCGGGGGCCTAAAGAGACCCAGTACTTC	CASSEQRGPKETQYF
TRBV4-3	TRBJ1-2	-	-	TGCGCCAGCAGCCAAGAGGGACCGACTAACTATGGCTACACCTTC	CASSQEGPTNYGYTF
TRBV19	TRBJ2-7	-	-	TGTGCCAGTAGTATTCAGAGCTCCTACGAGCAGTACTTC	CASSIQSSYEQYF
TRBV7-3	TRBJ1-2	-	-	TGTGCCAGCAGCTTAGGGCGGGCGGATGGCTACACCTTC	CASSLGRADGYTF
TRBV18	TRBJ1-2	-	-	TGTGCCAGCTCACCACCGACCGGACTCTATGGCTACACCTTC	CASSPPTGLYGYTF
TRBV2	TRBJ2-2	-	TRBD1	TGTGCCAGCAGGGGGACGGACAGGGCCGCGGGCACCGGGGAGCTGTTTTTT	CASRGTDRAAGTGELFF
TRBV9	TRBJ1-6	-	-	TGTGCCAGCAGTTCCCGCAGCTCCTATAATTCACCCCTCCACTTT	CASSSRSSYNSPLHF
TRBV18	TRBJ2-7	few	-	TGTGCCAGCTCACTAGACGGAATCTACGAGCAGTACTTC	CASSLDGIYEQYF
TRBV9	TRBJ2-4	-	TRBD1	TGTGCCAGAGATCCGATCTGGGGCGAGGGGGCGGATCTTCCTACCAAAAACATTCAGTACTTC	CARDPIWGEGADLPTKNIQYF
TRBV18	TRBJ2-7	-	-	TGTGCCAGCTCACCAGCTGCAGACGAGCAGTACTTC	CASSPAADEQYF
TRBV7-9	TRBJ2-7	-	TRBD2	TGTGCCAGCAGCTTTCAAGCGGGGGGGGTCGGCTCCTACGAGCAGTACTTC	CASSFQAGGVGSYEQYF
TRBV9	TRBJ1-5	-	-	TGTGCCAGCAGCGTCGACGGACAAAAGCCCCAGCATTTT	CASSVDGQKPQHF
TRBV9	TRBJ1-6	once	TRBD1	TGTGCCAGCAGCCCGAGTCAACCGGGACAGGCTAATAATTCACCCCTCCACTTT	CASSPSQPGQANNSPLHF
TRBV29-1	TRBJ1-2	-	-	TGCAGCGTTGGTCGGGGAGGGGATACCTTC	CSVGRGGDTF
TRBV2	TRBJ2-1	-	-	TGTGCCAGCAGTGACAGTTACAATGAGCAGTTCTTC	CASSDSYNEQFF
TRBV7-2	TRBJ2-5	few	-	TGTGCCAGCAGCTTAGTCAGAATCCAAGAGACCCAGTACTTC	CASSLVRIQETQYF
TRBV7-2	TRBJ2-1	few	-	TGTGCCAGCAGCTTAGTTCCAGCATACAATGAGCAGTTCTTC	CASSLVPAYNEQFF
TRBV30	TRBJ1-6	-	-	TGTGCCTGGGGAGAGAGTGGGGATTCACCCCTCCACTTT	CAWGESGDSPLHF